Shown below are 28 T cell receptor beta chains from a single sample sequenced in a study of identical twins. MiXCR, run by TCRdb on the 5' RACE reads, gives a single entry per CDR3 protein. The sample carries approximately 240,000 distinct CDR3 sequences, roughly an eighth recorded once. Sequenced input: memory (CD45RO+) T cells sorted from blood. All receptors come from a young woman in good health.

In this sample, this clonotype turned up a few times. The chain employs TRBV4-3 and TRBJ2-1; D gene uncertain. With 4 bases removed from V and 7 bases from J, the gap between germline ends came to 11 bases. CDR3 length: 13 amino acids. In germline, CDR1 is LGHNA, CDR2 YSLEER. The DNA for the CDR3 is TGCGCCAGCAGCCTTAGACACGGTAATGAGCAGTTCTTC. Protein: CASSLRHGNEQFF.

The gene calls are TRBV3-1 and TRBJ2-1, with D tentatively TRBD2 (5 bases). CDR1 and CDR2 (germline): LGHDT, YNNKEL (reference sequence). CDR3 length: 16 amino acids. The V end was cut by 0 bases, the J end by 5 bases, with 14 bases between. This CDR3 is CASSQDLTGSHNEQFF. The CDR3 DNA sequence: TGTGCCAGCAGCCAAGATTTAACGGGGTCCCACAATGAGCAGTTCTTC.

Ten or more counts support this clonotype. The chain recombines TRBV27 with TRBJ2-2, with TRBD1 as a possible D gene (5 bases). V dropped 2 bases and J dropped 2 bases, with 15 bases sitting between them. The CDR3 totals 17 residues. Germline CDR1 and CDR2: MNHEY and SMNVEV (reference sequence). The CDR3 sequence is CASSLASWGVNTGELFF. DNA for the CDR3: TGTGCCAGCAGTTTAGCGTCCTGGGGCGTTAACACCGGGGAGCTGTTTTTT.

The chain joins TRBV29-1 to TRBJ2-7; D is perhaps TRBD1 or TRBD2 (5 bases each). This CDR3 contains 14 residues. Germline V gives CDR1 SQVTM, CDR2 ANQGSEA. The V and J ends lost 6 bases and 0 bases respectively, with 15 bases between them. The CDR3 DNA follows: TGCAGCGTACTTCGGGACGTGAGCTCCTACGAGCAGTACTTC. Translating it yields CSVLRDVSSYEQYF.

Only a few counts were recorded for this clonotype. The J gene is TRBJ2-5, the V gene TRBV5-1; D is ambiguous. The CDR3 spans 11 residues. V dropped 4 bases and J dropped 5 bases, with 6 bases sitting between them. The germline gives CDR1 SGHRS, CDR2 YFSETQ. This CDR3 reads CASSRTETQYF. The CDR3 DNA is TGCGCCAGCAGCCGGACGGAGACCCAGTACTTC.

The J gene is TRBJ2-2, the V gene TRBV20-1, with 9 bases identical to TRBD2. V lost 2 bases to trimming and J lost 5 bases; unmatched junction nucleotides: 3. The CDR3 contains 14 residues. In germline, CDR1 is DFQATT, CDR2 SNEGSKA (reference sequence). In DNA, the CDR3 is TGCAGTGCTAGATTCCTAGCGGGGACCGGGGAGCTGTTTTTT. Translation: CSARFLAGTGELFF.

The V gene is TRBV5-5, the J gene TRBJ2-7, with D perhaps TRBD1 (6 bases). Trimming removed 0 bases at V and 7 bases at J, with 23 bases between. CDR3 length equals 17 residues. The V gene's germline CDR1 is SGHKS and CDR2 YYEKEE (reference sequence). The CDR3 DNA is TGTGCCAGCAGCTTGGGGTCGAACTGGCAGGGGCTGGGGGAGCAGTACTTC. Its translation is CASSLGSNWQGLGEQYF.

V usage is TRBV5-1 and J usage is TRBJ1-5, with 10 bases lining up with TRBD1. Germline V gene lookup returns CDR1 SGHRS and CDR2 YFSETQ. The CDR3 totals 15 residues. The ends lost 2 bases at V and 3 bases at J; junction bases unmatched: 2. The DNA of the CDR3 is TGCGCCAGCAGCTTCGGGACAGGGGCCAATCAGCCCCAGCATTTT. Translation: CASSFGTGANQPQHF.

This CDR3 is CASSGTPYEQYF. CDR3 in DNA: TGTGCCAGCTCAGGGACACCCTACGAGCAGTACTTC. The V and J genes are TRBV18 and TRBJ2-7; TRBD1 might be the D (6 bases). V dropped 5 bases and J dropped 2 bases, with 7 bases sitting between them. Germline V gene data show CDR1 as KGHSH and CDR2 as LQKENI. This CDR3 is built from 12 residues.

This clonotype was counted many times. The chain has TRBV12-3 or TRBV12-4 and TRBJ2-1; 13 bases agree with TRBD2. V shed 6 bases, J shed 8 bases, and the junction held 7 bases outside the gene matches. This CDR3 contains 15 residues. The CDR3 DNA is TGTGCCAGCAGCCTCAGGACTAGCGGGAGCTATGAGCAGTTCTTC. This encodes CASSLRTSGSYEQFF.

The chain joins TRBV6-2 or TRBV6-3 to TRBJ2-3, with D possibly TRBD2 on 7 matching bases. CDR3 length equals 15 residues. Germline CDR1 and CDR2: MNHEY and SVGEGT. V lost 4 bases and J 3 bases, leaving 14 bases between the germline ends. CDR3 nucleotide sequence: TGTGCCAGCAGTTTTGGCGGGGGCCGTACAGATACGCAGTATTTT. Translated: CASSFGGGRTDTQYF.

The chain uses TRBV5-1 and TRBJ1-2, with D unresolved. The CDR3 sequence is 12 residues long. Germline loops: CDR1 SGHRS, CDR2 YFSETQ. V lost 4 bases and J 8 bases, leaving 12 bases between the germline ends. The DNA of the CDR3 is TGCGCCAGCAGCCTTCAAGAGGGAGGCTACACCTTC. Its protein product is CASSLQEGGYTF.

The chain joins TRBV7-9 to TRBJ2-1; TRBD1 might be the D (5 bases). V lost 1 base, J lost 9 bases, and 13 bases lay in between. The CDR3 extends over 14 amino acids. Germline CDR1 is SEHNR and CDR2 is FQNEAQ (reference sequence). CDR3 in amino acids: CASSLVQGFREQFF. CDR3 coding DNA: TGTGCCAGCAGCTTAGTTCAGGGTTTCCGTGAGCAGTTCTTC.

The rearrangement joins TRBV7-9 to TRBJ2-2, with a weak D call TRBD2 (6 bases). V was cut by 2 bases and J by 5 bases, with 12 bases left in between. This CDR3 contains 15 residues. CDR1 and CDR2 (germline): SEHNR, FQNEAQ (reference sequence). CDR3: CASSLKQGTTGELFF. CDR3 DNA sequence: TGTGCCAGCAGCTTAAAACAAGGGACTACCGGGGAGCTGTTTTTT. The full variable domain, in which reference TRBV7-9 and TRBJ2-2 provide the parts outside the CDR3, is DTGVSQNPRHKITKRGQNVTFRCDPISEHNRLYWYRQTLGQGPEFLTYFQNEAQLEKSRLLSDRFSAERPKGSFSTLEIQRTEQGDSAMYLCASSLKQGTTGELFFGEGSRLTVL.

The chain carries TRBV7-3 and TRBJ2-3; maybe TRBD1 (5 bases). The CDR3 consists of 14 residues. V was shortened by 3 bases and J by 4 bases, with 11 bases between the two germline ends. Germline CDR1 and CDR2: SGHTA and FQGTGA. CDR3 sequence: CASSFSGMADTQYF. The CDR3 DNA reads TGTGCCAGCAGCTTCTCAGGGATGGCAGATACGCAGTATTTT.

The chain uses TRBV10-1 and TRBJ2-2, with 7 bases identical to TRBD2. Trimming took 5 bases from V and 5 from J; bases not matched to a gene: 8. CDR1 is WNHNN and CDR2 is SYGVQD in the germline V gene (reference sequence). CDR3 length: 15 residues. The CDR3 is CASSTVRAGTGELFF. As DNA, the CDR3 is TGCGCCAGCAGTACAGTCCGAGCGGGGACCGGGGAGCTGTTTTTT.

This clonotype has only a few counts. The V call is TRBV6-2 or TRBV6-3, the J call TRBJ2-1, with D possibly matching TRBD1 (6 bases). The CDR3 runs to 16 residues. V lost 0 bases and J 5 bases, leaving 14 bases between the germline ends. In germline, CDR1 is MNHEY, CDR2 SVGEGT. CDR3 sequence reads: CASSYSQGRGNNEQFF. CDR3 coding DNA: TGTGCCAGCAGTTACTCACAGGGAAGGGGAAACAATGAGCAGTTCTTC.

This clonotype occurred a few times. The genes are TRBV4-2 and TRBJ2-1, with TRBD2 matching over 7 bases. J lost 0 bases, V lost 0 bases, and 8 bases had no gene match. This CDR3 is 18 amino acids long. Germline CDR1 and CDR2: LGHNA and YNFKEQ. CDR3 coding DNA: TGTGCCAGCAGCCAAGAAAGACTAGCCGGGAGCTCCTACAATGAGCAGTTCTTC. This encodes CASSQERLAGSSYNEQFF.

Here the CDR3 reads CASSLAAGVALEQYF. CDR3 DNA: TGCGCCAGCAGCTTGGCGGCGGGAGTGGCTCTCGAGCAGTACTTC. The V gene is TRBV5-1, the J gene TRBJ2-7, with 7 bases fitting TRBD2. The germline V gene encodes CDR1 SGHRS and CDR2 YFSETQ. Trimming at V came to 0 bases and at J to 6 bases, leaving 9 bases not matched to a gene. CDR3 length: 15 amino acids.

This clonotype was seen many times. The V gene is TRBV4-3, the J gene TRBJ2-1; D unclear. CDR1 and CDR2 from the germline V gene are LGHNA and YSLEER. The ends were cut back, 2 bases at V and 5 bases at J, with 7 bases in the middle. The CDR3 runs to 13 residues. Written as DNA, the CDR3 is TGCGCCAGCAGCCAAAAAACAAACAATGAGCAGTTCTTC. Protein sequence: CASSQKTNNEQFF.

The chain carries TRBV3-1 and TRBJ1-5; tentative D call: TRBD1 (6 bases). This CDR3 has 16 amino acids. V was pared by 5 bases and J by 6 bases, with 20 bases between. Germline V lookup: CDR1 LGHDT, CDR2 YNNKEL (reference sequence). CDR3 bases: TGTGCCAGCAGCGCCCGCACGACAGGCGAACCTCAGCCCCAGCATTTT. Amino acids: CASSARTTGEPQPQHF.

The chain has TRBV6-1 and TRBJ2-7, with TRBD2 as a possible D gene (6 bases). Trimming took 8 bases from V and 0 from J, leaving 11 bases between them. This CDR3 spans 13 amino acids. Germline assignment: CDR1 MNHNS and CDR2 SASEGT. As DNA, the CDR3 is TGTGCCAGCCAACTAGCCGCCTCCTACGAGCAGTACTTC. Translated, it gives CASQLAASYEQYF.

With regard to this clonotype: At one end the junction does not follow the germline gene, possibly because of a read error. This chain connects TRBV12-3 or TRBV12-4 to TRBJ2-1; D is unclear. The CDR3 loop spans 10 amino acids. CDR3 amino acids: CASSLVEQLF. The DNA for the CDR3 is TGTGCCAGCAGTTTGGTTGAGCAGCTCTTC.

The V and J genes are TRBV29-1 and TRBJ1-1; no reliable D call. Germline V gene lookup returns CDR1 SQVTM and CDR2 ANQGSEA. CDR3 length: 14 amino acids. V was trimmed by 3 bases and J by 1 base, leaving 12 bases between them. The CDR3 loop reads CSVDLRGPNTEAFF. CDR3 nucleotides: TGCAGCGTTGATCTGAGAGGGCCGAACACTGAAGCTTTCTTT.

This clonotype was recorded at least ten times. The chain couples TRBV10-3 to TRBJ1-1, with no clear D. Germline V CDR1 and CDR2: ENHRY, SYGVKD. Trimming removed 3 bases from V and 1 base from J, with 6 bases in between. The CDR3 totals 13 residues. The CDR3: CAISDYKNTEAFF. The CDR3 bases are TGTGCCATCAGTGACTATAAGAACACTGAAGCTTTCTTT.

The chain uses TRBV27 and TRBJ2-1, with a weak D call TRBD2 (5 bases). V lost 5 bases and J 6 bases, leaving 17 bases between the germline ends. The CDR3 runs 15 residues. Germline assignment: CDR1 MNHEY and CDR2 SMNVEV (reference sequence). The DNA for the CDR3 is TGTGCCAGCAGTCCCGAGAGCGGACGCGTCAATGAGCAGTTCTTC. It translates to CASSPESGRVNEQFF.

This clonotype was counted only a few times. V and J are TRBV20-1 and TRBJ1-6, with TRBD1 as a possible D gene (5 bases). Germline loops: CDR1 DFQATT, CDR2 SNEGSKA (reference sequence). CDR3 length: 13 residues. V lost 2 bases to trimming and J lost 10 bases, with 12 bases between them. The CDR3 region has the DNA TGCAGTGCTAGAACCAGGGTAGAATCACCCCTCCACTTT. It encodes CSARTRVESPLHF.

This clonotype came up a few times. J is TRBJ1-5 and V is TRBV7-2; unclear D gene. Trimming cost V 3 bases and J 0 bases, with 6 bases left between them. In germline, CDR1 is SGHTA, CDR2 FQGNSA. The CDR3 runs 14 residues. The CDR3 loop reads CASSFKYSNQPQHF. The CDR3 region has the DNA TGTGCCAGCAGCTTCAAGTATAGCAATCAGCCCCAGCATTTT.